Here is one T cell receptor (beta chain) with its context. Its antigen is as yet unknown. The data were produced by immunoSEQ multiplex PCR, yet TCRdb's version contains in-frame clones alone and is incomplete. The table records more than 90,000 clones, 88% of them present only once. This sample was included in a study of T cell responses to AZD1222 COVID-19 vaccine. Whole-study results and caveats: AZD1222 recipients seropositive at baseline numbered only six or seven. CD4 TCRs linked to vaccination spanned spike, dominating at 160-218 and 743-854. Females made up more of the donors, who were largely white British, and clonal diversity may have come out too low. Repertoires were sampled only after the peak T cell response.

The CDR3 consists of 13 residues. Per germline, CDR1 SGDLS and CDR2 YYNGEE. V was trimmed by 2 bases and J by 1 base, leaving 6 bases between them. Here the sequenced sample was peripheral blood, taken 28 days after the second AZD1222 dose. The sequence came from an adult who received the AZD1222 COVID-19 vaccine. This chain joins TRBV9 and TRBJ2-5, with unresolved D. The CDR3 DNA sequence: TGTGCCAGCAGCGTCCAGAGCCAAGAGACCCAGTACTTC. It codes for CASSVQSQETQYF. Looking up the rest from reference TRBV9 and TRBJ2-5 gives the full variable domain: DSGVTQTPKHLITATGQRVTLRCSPRSGDLSVYWYQQSLDQGLQFLIQYYNGEERAKGNILERFSAQQFPDLHSELNLSSLELGDSALYFCASSVQSQETQYFGPGTRLLVL.